The rows below give T cell receptor beta chains drawn from one sample of a study of patients and donors after allogeneic stem cell transplantation. Via MiXCR, TCRdb re-called the RT-PCR reads, giving one row per CDR3 protein. Counted here are a few hundred thousand distinct CDR3 sequences, around 40% occurring once; the ten biggest clones make up more than 9%. Sequencing was done on a sample of blood, either unsorted or a sorted T cell fraction (not recorded which). These receptor sequences come from a human donor who was either an allogeneic HSCT recipient or a stem cell or donor lymphocyte infusion donor (not recorded which). It is not recorded whose cells these are; they may come from a transplant donor. The CDR3 runs from the conserved cysteine through the conserved F or W. The order of the fields is D gene, V gene, clone size, J gene, CDR3 protein, CDR3 DNA. The D gene is left open where the match is weak. Expanded clones are given a class, and other clones once, few, many or no size at all.

>TRBD1|TRBV6-2/TRBV6-3|-|TRBJ2-1
CASTRDRGHNEQFF
TGTGCCAGCACCCGGGACAGGGGACACAATGAGCAGTTCTTC
>-|TRBV18|-|TRBJ1-6
CASSPSPRGPPLHF
TGTGCCAGCTCACCATCCCCCCGAGGGCCACCCCTCCACTTT
>-|TRBV7-6|-|TRBJ2-2
CASSFRTRTVAGELFF
TGTGCCAGCAGCTTCCGCACTCGTACCGTAGCGGGGGAGCTGTTTTTT
>-|TRBV6-5|-|TRBJ2-5
CASKRSETQYF
TGTGCCAGCAAGCGCTCGGAGACCCAGTACTTC
>-|TRBV5-1|few|TRBJ1-2
CASSFGYANYGYTF
TGCGCCAGCAGCTTCGGGTATGCAAACTATGGCTACACCTTC
>-|TRBV5-1|few|TRBJ1-6
CASSSWDNSPLHF
TGCGCCAGCAGCTCGTGGGACAACTCACCCCTCCACTTT
>-|TRBV7-8|few|TRBJ2-2
CASSLRGGTGELFF
TGTGCCAGCAGCTTACGGGGCGGCACCGGGGAGCTGTTTTTT
>TRBD1|TRBV28|few|TRBJ1-2
CASLEWTGDGYTF
TGTGCCAGCCTAGAATGGACAGGGGACGGCTACACCTTC
>-|TRBV5-1|few|TRBJ2-2
CASSLAGQNTGELFF
TGTGCCAGCAGCTTGGCCGGACAGAACACCGGGGAGCTGTTTTTT
>TRBD1|TRBV7-9|few|TRBJ1-2
CASSRTGAYGYTF
TGTGCCAGCAGCCGGACAGGGGCCTATGGCTACACCTTC
>-|TRBV5-1|few|TRBJ2-1
CASSRSFNEQFF
TGCGCCAGCAGCCGTAGTTTCAATGAGCAGTTCTTC
>-|TRBV12-3/TRBV12-4|-|TRBJ1-2
CASSPWDASAHGYTF
TGTGCCAGTTCCCCGTGGGACGCCAGCGCCCATGGCTACACCTTC
>-|TRBV7-2|-|TRBJ1-2
CASSTRGRAQPSYGYTF
TGTGCCAGCAGCACGCGAGGAAGGGCCCAACCCTCCTATGGCTACACCTTC
>TRBD1|TRBV13|-|TRBJ2-3
CASSLLSSGEGASTDTQYF
TGTGCCAGCAGCTTATTATCCTCGGGTGAGGGGGCGAGCACAGATACGCAGTATTTT